The rows below give T cell receptor beta chains drawn from one sample of a study of T-cell memory formation after mild COVID-19. MiXCR, run by TCRdb on the 5' RACE reads, gives a single entry per CDR3 protein. The sample yields around 310,000 distinct CDR3 sequences, roughly an eighth seen once. Sequencing input: PBMCs or a T cell subset sorted from them (not recorded which). These receptor sequences come from a man younger than 30 who had mild COVID-19 (a few samples of this study predate the infection). Cell type and time point are not known. The CDR3 runs from the conserved cysteine through the conserved F or W. Each record gives: clone size, V gene, D gene, J gene, CDR3 DNA, CDR3 protein. A D gene is named only where the DNA matches it firmly. Only some rows state a clone size, as once, few, many or a class for expanded clones.

.	TRBV7-2	.	TRBJ1-5	TGTGCCAGCAGCTTCATCCCCGACAATCAGCCCCAGCATTTT	CASSFIPDNQPQHF
.	TRBV10-1	TRBD1	TRBJ2-2	TGCGCCAGCAAAAGGGACAGGGAGAGATTGGTGAACACCGGGGAGCTGTTTTTT	CASKRDRERLVNTGELFF
few	TRBV12-3/TRBV12-4	.	TRBJ2-6	TGTGCCAGCAGGAGAACTGCCGACTCTGGGGCCAACGTCCTGACTTTC	CASRRTADSGANVLTF
few	TRBV2	TRBD2	TRBJ2-1	TGTGCCAGCGTTATCCGGGGGGGTGACAATGAGCAGTTCTTC	CASVIRGGDNEQFF
many	TRBV5-1	.	TRBJ2-1	TGCGCCAGCAGCCCCAGGGGCCCCTACAATGAGCAGTTCTTC	CASSPRGPYNEQFF
.	TRBV25-1	.	TRBJ1-1	TGTGCCAGCAGTGATCGGAGGAACACTGAAGCTTTCTTT	CASSDRRNTEAFF
.	TRBV7-2	TRBD2	TRBJ2-7	TGTGCCAGCAGCTTAAAGGGAGGGAGGGACGAGCAGTACTTC	CASSLKGGRDEQYF
.	TRBV25-1	.	TRBJ2-1	TGTGCCAGCGTGATGAGGGTTAACTACAATGAGCAGTTCTTC	CASVMRVNYNEQFF
.	TRBV3-2	.	TRBJ1-2	TGTGCCAGCAGCCAAGCTCCCGGGTATGGCTACACCTTC	CASSQAPGYGYTF
few	TRBV20-1	.	TRBJ2-2	TGCAGTGCGTCCTCTGTAAGCTCCGGGGAGCTGTTTTTT	CSASSVSSGELFF
few	TRBV5-6	TRBD1	TRBJ1-3	TGTGCCAGCAGCGTCCTGGGACAGGGTAGGACTGGAAACACCATATATTTT	CASSVLGQGRTGNTIYF
.	TRBV7-9	.	TRBJ2-1	TGTGCCAGCAGCTTAATGGGGTCCGGGTTCTTC	CASSLMGSGFF
few	TRBV10-2	TRBD2	TRBJ2-7	TGCGCCAGCAGAATCAGCGGGGGGTATGAGCAGTACTTC	CASRISGGYEQYF
.	TRBV28	.	TRBJ2-1	TGTGCCACTGCCCACTCCTACAATGAGCAGTTCTTC	CATAHSYNEQFF
.	TRBV7-9	.	TRBJ2-1	TGTGCCAGCAGCTCCGGTTCGGGAGATTACAATGAGCAGTTCTTC	CASSSGSGDYNEQFF
few	TRBV20-1	TRBD2	TRBJ2-1	TGCAGTGCTAGTCCCGGGACTAGCGGCAATGAGCAGTTCTTC	CSASPGTSGNEQFF
many	TRBV7-2	.	TRBJ2-3	TGTGCCAGCAGCTTACGGGGGAGTAGCACAGATACGCAGTATTTT	CASSLRGSSTDTQYF
few	TRBV27	.	TRBJ2-7	TGTGCCAGCAGCCTCGGGGGGCTTTACGAGCAGTACTTC	CASSLGGLYEQYF
few	TRBV28	TRBD1	TRBJ1-6	TGTGCCAGCACGCTGGGGGGGACAGTAAATTCACCCCTCCACTTT	CASTLGGTVNSPLHF
few	TRBV5-1	.	TRBJ1-2	TGCGCCAGCAGCTTAGCCGGGACGAGAGACGGCTACACCTTC	CASSLAGTRDGYTF
few	TRBV12-3/TRBV12-4	.	TRBJ2-7	TGTGCCAGCCAAACTAGCCACGAGCAGTACTTC	CASQTSHEQYF
many	TRBV12-3/TRBV12-4	.	TRBJ2-7	TGTGCCAGCAGTAAGACAGCCTCCTACGAGCAGTACTTC	CASSKTASYEQYF
.	TRBV18	.	TRBJ1-5	TGTGCCAGCTCACCACCGACAAGCAATCAGCCCCAGCATTTT	CASSPPTSNQPQHF
.	TRBV12-3/TRBV12-4	TRBD2	TRBJ2-5	TGTGCCAGCAGCCCAGCCGGGGGGGTCAGGGAGACCCAGTACTTC	CASSPAGGVRETQYF
many	TRBV5-1	.	TRBJ1-1	TGCGCCAGCAGCCTCCCCATGAACACTGAAGCTTTCTTT	CASSLPMNTEAFF
many	TRBV11-2	.	TRBJ2-2	TGTGCCAGCAGCTTTCAGTCCGGGGAGCTGTTTTTT	CASSFQSGELFF
.	TRBV12-3/TRBV12-4	.	TRBJ2-5	TGTGCCAGCAGTTTAGGGGCAGCCCCCGGTTCAGAGACCCAGTACTTC	CASSLGAAPGSETQYF
.	TRBV20-1	TRBD1	TRBJ1-1	TGCAGTTCAGGGGGACAGGGGGACACTGAAGCTTTCTTT	CSSGGQGDTEAFF
few	TRBV5-1	.	TRBJ2-7	TGCGCCAGCAGCTTTACAGGGTCCGAGCAGTACTTC	CASSFTGSEQYF
.	TRBV29-1	TRBD2	TRBJ2-3	TGCAGCGGGGGGAGGGCCGTTTCTACAGATACGCAGTATTTT	CSGGRAVSTDTQYF
.	TRBV4-1	.	TRBJ2-1	TGCGCCAGCAGCCGAGCTCTACAGGGCCATGAGCAGTTCTTC	CASSRALQGHEQFF
.	TRBV3-1	TRBD2	TRBJ2-1	TGTGCCAGCAGACGCGGACTAGCGTCCCACAATGAGCAGTTCTTC	CASRRGLASHNEQFF
few	TRBV5-1	TRBD1	TRBJ1-1	TGCGCCAGCAGCTCCCCACAGGGGAGGAACACTGAAGCTTTCTTT	CASSSPQGRNTEAFF
.	TRBV7-2	.	TRBJ1-5	TGTGCCAGCAGCTTGCCGGGTAGCAATCAGCCCCAGCATTTT	CASSLPGSNQPQHF
few	TRBV7-2	.	TRBJ2-1	TGTGCCAGCAGCCAGGGGGGGGGGCTCCCTGAGCAGTTCTTC	CASSQGGGLPEQFF
.	TRBV3-1	.	TRBJ2-3	TGTGCCAGCAGCCAAGCGGAGGCCGTATATACGCAGTATTTT	CASSQAEAVYTQYF
many	TRBV20-1	TRBD2	TRBJ2-1	TGCAGTGCTAGAGTGGCGGGGGGGCCTGATGAGCAGTTCTTC	CSARVAGGPDEQFF
few	TRBV7-9	.	TRBJ2-2	TGTGCCAGCAGCTTAATCGGCGGCCCTGTCGGGGAGCTGTTTTTT	CASSLIGGPVGELFF
few	TRBV6-2/TRBV6-3	TRBD1	TRBJ1-6	TGTGCCAGCAGTTACCCAAGGACAGGCGAATTATCCCTCCACTTT	CASSYPRTGELSLHF
.	TRBV5-1	TRBD1	TRBJ2-3	TGCGCCAGCAGCTTTTCCCGGGACAGCGGCACAGATACGCAGTATTTT	CASSFSRDSGTDTQYF
few	TRBV4-1	TRBD1	TRBJ2-6	TGCGCCAGCAGCCACCCCCGTGACAGGGAGATCCCCGGGGCCAACGTCCTGACTTTC	CASSHPRDREIPGANVLTF
few	TRBV7-6	TRBD2	TRBJ2-6	TGTGCCAGCAGCCGGACTAGCGGGGGCTCTGGGGCCAACGTCCTGACTTTC	CASSRTSGGSGANVLTF
many	TRBV6-5	.	TRBJ1-5	TGTGCCAGCAGTCGAACTTTCCGGGGAGAACAAAATCAGCCCCAGCATTTT	CASSRTFRGEQNQPQHF
.	TRBV4-3	.	TRBJ1-2	TGCGCCAGCAGCCAAGATCGTCCGGGCCCCGAGGGCTACACCTTC	CASSQDRPGPEGYTF
.	TRBV9	TRBD1	TRBJ2-1	TGTGCCAGCAGCGAGGGCAGGTCAAGGGGGCAGAATGAGCAGTTCTTC	CASSEGRSRGQNEQFF
few	TRBV11-1	TRBD2	TRBJ2-4	TGTGCCAGCAGCCCAAGCGGGGGTGACATTCAGTACTTC	CASSPSGGDIQYF